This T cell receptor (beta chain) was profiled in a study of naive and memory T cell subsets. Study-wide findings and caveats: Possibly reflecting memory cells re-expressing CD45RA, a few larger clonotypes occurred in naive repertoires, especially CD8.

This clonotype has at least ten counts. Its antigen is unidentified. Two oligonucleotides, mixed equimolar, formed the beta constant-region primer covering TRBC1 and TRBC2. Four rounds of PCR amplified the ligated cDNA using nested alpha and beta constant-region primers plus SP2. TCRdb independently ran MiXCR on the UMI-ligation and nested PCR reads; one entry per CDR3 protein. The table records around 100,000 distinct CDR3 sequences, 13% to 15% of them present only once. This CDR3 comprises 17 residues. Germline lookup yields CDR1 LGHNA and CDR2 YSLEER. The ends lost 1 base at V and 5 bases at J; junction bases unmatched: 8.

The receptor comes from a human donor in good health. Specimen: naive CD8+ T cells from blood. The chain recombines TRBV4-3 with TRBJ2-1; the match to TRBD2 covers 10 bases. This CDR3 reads CASSQVRTSGENNEQFF. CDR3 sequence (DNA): TGCGCCAGCAGCCAAGTAAGAACTAGCGGGGAGAACAATGAGCAGTTCTTC.